The 14 T cell receptor beta chains below come from one sample, sequenced in a study of T cell responses to AZD1222 COVID-19 vaccine. Clones were sequenced by immunoSEQ multiplex PCR, and TCRdb holds only the in-frame ones, with some missing. This sample yields approximately 150,000 clones, of which about 91% are seen a single time; about 1.5% belongs to the top ten. The sequenced sample was peripheral blood, obtained on day 0 of AZD1222 vaccination. The receptors stem from an adult in good health.

V usage is TRBV6-5 and J usage is TRBJ2-7; D is ambiguous. The CDR3 loop spans 10 amino acids. CDR1 and CDR2 from the germline V gene are MNHEY and SVGAGI. The V end lost 7 bases, the J end lost 6 bases, and 7 bases lay between the germline ends. This CDR3 is CASTVAEQYF. CDR3 DNA: TGTGCCAGCACTGTCGCCGAGCAGTACTTC.

The chain links TRBV7-8 to TRBJ2-7; D not resolved. The germline V and J ends were trimmed by 2 bases and 3 bases, with 5 bases remaining between them. Germline assignment: CDR1 SGHVS and CDR2 FQNEAQ. The CDR3 sequence is 12 residues long. The CDR3 nucleotides read TGTGCCAGCAGCTTATCCGTCTACGAGCAGTACTTC. Translating gives CASSLSVYEQYF.

This chain uses TRBV28 with TRBJ2-7; 8 nucleotides line up with TRBD1. The CDR3 sequence is 15 residues long. Germline CDR1 reads MDHEN; CDR2 reads SYDVKM. V was pared by 7 bases and J by 6 bases, with 14 bases of the junction left unmatched. The CDR3 DNA reads TGTGCCAGCAACCCCCCCCCAGGGGGCAAGGGCGAGCAGTACTTC. Translation: CASNPPPGGKGEQYF.

The J gene is TRBJ2-3, the V gene TRBV7-3; D is perhaps TRBD2 (7 bases). V was clipped by 5 bases and J by 3 bases, with 15 bases between them. The CDR3 runs 15 residues. Germline CDR1 SGHTA, CDR2 FQGTGA. DNA of the CDR3: TGTGCCAGCAGCCTTTTAGGGGGAGGGACAGATACGCAGTATTTT. Its translation: CASSLLGGGTDTQYF.

The gene calls are TRBV6-2 or TRBV6-3 and TRBJ1-4; 9 positions match TRBD1. This CDR3 spans 18 amino acids. J lost 1 base, V lost 2 bases, and 8 bases had no gene match. The germline V gene has CDR1 MNHEY and CDR2 SVGEGT. This chain's CDR3 is CASSYRTGAGITNEKLFF. Here the CDR3 DNA reads TGTGCCAGCAGTTACAGGACAGGGGCCGGAATAACTAATGAAAAACTGTTTTTT.

V is TRBV9 and J is TRBJ2-7, with TRBD1 matching 7 bases. The CDR3 is 14 amino acids. V lost 0 bases and J lost 3; bases outside the gene matches: 3. Germline assignment: CDR1 SGDLS and CDR2 YYNGEE. CDR3 coding DNA: TGTGCCAGCAGCGTAGCGGGGACAGACTACGAGCAGTACTTC. It yields the protein CASSVAGTDYEQYF.

The gene calls are TRBV4-3 and TRBJ1-4; D is possibly TRBD1 (5 bases). From germline, CDR1 is LGHNA and CDR2 YSLEER. Between the trimmed V and J ends, which lost 4 bases and 5 bases, there was a span of 17 bases. The CDR3 covers 16 residues. In nucleotides, the CDR3 is TGCGCCAGCAGCCGTGAGCCGGGACGGTACAATGAAAAACTGTTTTTT. This translates into CASSREPGRYNEKLFF.

The gene calls are TRBV7-2 and TRBJ2-3; D might be TRBD1 (6 bases). The CDR3 has 18 residues. The germline CDR1 and CDR2 sequences are SGHTA and FQGNSA. V lost 0 bases, J lost 6 bases, and 22 bases lay in between. DNA for the CDR3: TGTGCCAGCAGCTTAGCGGGGTACAGGGTGGCTTTATCGGATACGCAGTATTTT. Translated, it gives CASSLAGYRVALSDTQYF.

This rearrangement joins TRBV10-3 to TRBJ1-1, with 9 positions matching TRBD1. The J segment lost 5 bases and the V segment lost 6 bases, leaving 7 bases of the junction unmatched. The CDR3 extends over 14 amino acids. The germline V gene has CDR1 ENHRY and CDR2 SYGVKD. For the CDR3, the DNA is TGTGCCATCAGCCTGGGACAGGGTGGAACTGAAGCTTTCTTT. Protein: CAISLGQGGTEAFF.

This clone was recorded a few times. J is TRBJ1-4 and V is TRBV19, with D maybe TRBD1 (5 bases). The germline V gene has CDR1 LNHDA and CDR2 SQIVND (reference sequence). CDR3 length: 13 amino acids. V was shortened by 8 bases and J by 5 bases, with 12 bases between the two germline ends. Here the CDR3 reads CASWGRQNEKLFF. CDR3 coding DNA: TGTGCCAGTTGGGGGAGGCAGAATGAAAAACTGTTTTTT.

CDR3 in amino acids: CASSLDYRGPGETQYF. In DNA form, the CDR3 reads TGCGCCAGCAGCTTGGACTATCGCGGCCCGGGAGAGACCCAGTACTTC. The chain combines TRBV5-1 with TRBJ2-5; D is unclear. V lost 0 bases and J lost 4, with 16 bases in between. CDR3 length equals 16 residues. CDR1 and CDR2 from the germline V gene are SGHRS and YFSETQ.

The genes are TRBV28 and TRBJ1-1, with D unresolved. Germline values: CDR1 MDHEN, CDR2 SYDVKM. Trimming removed 3 bases at V and 1 base at J, with 12 bases between. This CDR3 contains 15 residues. The CDR3 reads CASSFGGVGNTEAFF. CDR3 in DNA: TGTGCCAGCAGTTTTGGCGGAGTAGGGAACACTGAAGCTTTCTTT.

This clone was observed a single time. This sequence joins TRBV5-6 and TRBJ1-5; 10 positions agree with TRBD1. Germline V gene data show CDR1 as SGHDT and CDR2 as YYEEEE. CDR3 size: 16 residues. Germline trimming cut 4 bases from V and 0 bases from J; bases unmatched to any gene: 4. The CDR3 sequence is CASSPGQGVSNQPQHF. The CDR3, as DNA: TGTGCCAGCAGCCCCGGACAGGGGGTTAGCAATCAGCCCCAGCATTTT.

The gene calls are TRBV6-5 and TRBJ1-4, with 9 positions matching TRBD1. Germline V gene sequence: CDR1 MNHEY, CDR2 SVGAGI. The CDR3 runs to 15 residues. Losses at the gene ends were 4 bases for V and 7 bases for J; bases not matched to a gene: 7. As DNA, the CDR3 is TGTGCCAGCAGTTCACAGGGGGCGCCGGGTGAAAAACTGTTTTTT. Amino acids: CASSSQGAPGEKLFF.